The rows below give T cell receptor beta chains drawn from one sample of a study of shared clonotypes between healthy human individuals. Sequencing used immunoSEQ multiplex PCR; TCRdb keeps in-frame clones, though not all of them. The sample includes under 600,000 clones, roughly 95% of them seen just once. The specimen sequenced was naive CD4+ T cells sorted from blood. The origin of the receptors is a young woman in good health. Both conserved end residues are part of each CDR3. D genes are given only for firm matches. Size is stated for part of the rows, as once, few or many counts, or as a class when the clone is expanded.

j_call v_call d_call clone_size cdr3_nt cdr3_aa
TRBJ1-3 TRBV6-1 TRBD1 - TGTGCCAGCAGTGGGGGACAGGGAGGAAACCCGTCCGGAAACACCATATATTTT CASSGGQGGNPSGNTIYF
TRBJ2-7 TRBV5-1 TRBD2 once TGCGCCAGCAGCCGTATAGCGGGGTCCGAGCAGTACTTC CASSRIAGSEQYF
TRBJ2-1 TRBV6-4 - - TGTGCCAGCAGTGCAGGCGCGGGGCCATACAATGAGCAGTTCTTC CASSAGAGPYNEQFF
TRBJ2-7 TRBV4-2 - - TGTGCCAGCAGCCAAGGGACGCTCTACGAGCAGTACTTC CASSQGTLYEQYF
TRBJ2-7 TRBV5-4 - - TGTGCCAGCAGCTTGGGTGGCCAGGGTTCCTACGAGCAGTACTTC CASSLGGQGSYEQYF
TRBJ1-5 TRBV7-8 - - TGTGCCAGCAGCGAACAACCGGGACCGAACAATCAGCCCCAGCATTTT CASSEQPGPNNQPQHF
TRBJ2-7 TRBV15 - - TGTGCCACCAGCAAGAGCGGAACCTACGAGCAGTACTTC CATSKSGTYEQYF
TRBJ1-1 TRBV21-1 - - TGTGCCAGCAGCTCCCCGGGACGACAGAACACTGAAGCTTTCTTT CASSSPGRQNTEAFF
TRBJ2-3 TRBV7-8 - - TGTGCCAGCAGCTTAGCGAGACTAGTCAAGACAGATACGCAGTATTTT CASSLARLVKTDTQYF
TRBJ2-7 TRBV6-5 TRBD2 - TGTGCCAGCAGACTCAGCGGGAGCTCCTACGAGCAGTACTTC CASRLSGSSYEQYF
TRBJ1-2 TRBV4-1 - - TGCGCCAGCAGCCAAGAAAGTCGGGGCGGCTACACCTTC CASSQESRGGYTF
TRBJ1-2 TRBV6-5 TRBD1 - TGTGCCGGAACTTACAGGGGGTCTGGCTACACCTTC CAGTYRGSGYTF
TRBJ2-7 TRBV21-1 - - TGTGCCAGCAACCGGGACAGCTACGAGCAGTACTTC CASNRDSYEQYF
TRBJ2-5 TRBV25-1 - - TGTGCCAGCAGTGAATTAGGTAGCGTGCAGACCCAGTACTTC CASSELGSVQTQYF
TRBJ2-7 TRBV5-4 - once TGTGCCAGCAGCTTGGGCTTAGGCGGGGCCGCCTCCTACGAGCAGTACTTC CASSLGLGGAASYEQYF
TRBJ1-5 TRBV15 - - TGTGCCACCAGCAGAGATGTTGCGGGAAGGAGGACCCAGCATTTT CATSRDVAGRRTQHF
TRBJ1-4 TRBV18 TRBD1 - TGTGCCAGCTCACCAGAGGGGGCTCCGGGTGAAAAACTGTTTTTT CASSPEGAPGEKLFF
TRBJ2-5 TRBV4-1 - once TGCGCCAGCAGCCAAGATCAACCCTTTGTTGGGGGGAAGACCCAGTACTTC CASSQDQPFVGGKTQYF
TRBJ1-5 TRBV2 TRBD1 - TGTGCCAGCAGCCCAGGGGGCACGGTTCAGCCCCAGCATTTT CASSPGGTVQPQHF